The 21 T cell receptor beta chains given below trace back to one sample, sequenced in a study of Graves' ophthalmopathy and Graves' hyperthyroidism. RNA transcripts were the source from which TCR beta CDR3 regions were amplified. Scientists carried out first-round RT-PCR using HTBI primers and then a second-round multiplex PCR. Each CDR3 protein is one row after TCRdb ran MiXCR on the multiplex PCR reads. The sample has just over 400,000 distinct CDR3 sequences, 20% to 25% seen once. Sequencing was carried out using peripheral blood. The receptor source for this set is a woman younger than 30 with stable Graves' hyperthyroidism.

This clonotype was detected ten times or more. This chain uses TRBV20-1 with TRBJ2-7; 7 bases fit TRBD1. After removal of 6 bases from V and 2 bases from J, the junction contained 7 bases not matched to a gene. Germline CDR1 reads DFQATT; CDR2 reads SNEGSKA (reference sequence). This CDR3 is 13 amino acids long. The chain's CDR3 is CSAPDRVTYEQYF. The CDR3 coding sequence is TGCAGTGCCCCAGACAGGGTAACCTACGAGCAGTACTTC.

This clonotype was counted only a few times. This sequence joins TRBV6-5 and TRBJ2-2, with D hard to call. Trimming took off 2 bases at V and 6 bases at J, with 13 bases between the two ends. CDR3 length: 15 residues. Germline V gene lookup returns CDR1 MNHEY and CDR2 SVGAGI. Here the CDR3 reads CASSYGIGPSGELFF. CDR3 bases: TGTGCCAGCAGTTACGGGATTGGACCTTCCGGGGAGCTGTTTTTT.

The genes are TRBV6-1 and TRBJ2-7; maybe TRBD1 (6 bases). Germline CDR1 and CDR2: MNHNS and SASEGT. There are 16 residues in the CDR3. With 3 bases removed from V and 5 bases from J, the gap between germline ends came to 20 bases. The CDR3 here is CASSDGAAGRGHEQYF. The DNA for the CDR3 is TGTGCCAGCAGTGATGGCGCGGCGGGCAGGGGACACGAGCAGTACTTC.

In its sample, this clonotype was seen many times. The chain joins TRBV4-2 to TRBJ1-1; TRBD1 matches 9 bases. The CDR3 covers 17 residues. CDR1 is LGHNA, CDR2 YNFKEQ, per germline. J was trimmed by 1 base and V by 1 base; bases with no gene match: 7. CDR3 protein: CASSQVTSGQGNTEAFF. Written as DNA, the CDR3 is TGTGCCAGCAGCCAAGTGACCTCGGGACAGGGGAACACTGAAGCTTTCTTT.

V gene TRBV24-1 combines with J gene TRBJ2-3; a possible D gene is TRBD1 (6 bases). This CDR3 has 14 residues. V lost 5 bases and J 6 bases, leaving 14 bases between the germline ends. Germline CDR1 and CDR2: KGHDR and SFDVKD. The CDR3 region has the DNA TGTGCCACCAGTGGGTGGACAGACGGGGATACGCAGTATTTT. It encodes CATSGWTDGDTQYF.

This chain connects TRBV28 to TRBJ1-1; TRBD1 aligns across 7 bases. CDR1 is MDHEN, CDR2 SYDVKM, per germline. V lost 4 bases, J lost 8 bases, and 7 bases stayed unmatched. The CDR3 covers 13 residues. This chain's CDR3 is CASSYRPDREAFF. DNA for the CDR3: TGTGCCAGCAGTTACCGACCGGACAGGGAAGCTTTCTTT.

This clonotype was picked up a small number of times. The chain links TRBV30 to TRBJ1-2, with D uncertain. Germline assignment: CDR1 GTSNPN and CDR2 SVGIG (reference sequence). There are 12 residues in the CDR3. Between the trimmed V and J ends, which lost 1 base and 5 bases, there was a span of 8 bases. The CDR3 DNA is TGTGCCTGGAGTGCTCAGGCTTATGGCTACACCTTC. This gives the protein CAWSAQAYGYTF.

In its sample, this clonotype was seen many times. The CDR3 loop is CASSLTGAQPQHF. In DNA form, the CDR3 reads TGTGCCAGCAGCCTGACAGGGGCTCAGCCCCAGCATTTT. The chain joins TRBV12-3 or TRBV12-4 to TRBJ1-5; the match to TRBD1 covers 8 bases. The CDR3 has 13 amino acids. Trimming removed 6 bases from V and 6 bases from J; junction bases left unmatched: 4.

The genes are TRBV25-1 and TRBJ2-5; 9 nucleotides agree with TRBD2. The junction had 9 bases not matched to a gene; V was cut back by 3 bases and J by 1 base. The CDR3 covers 17 residues. Germline assignment: CDR1 MGHDK and CDR2 SYGVNS. The CDR3 reads CASSDSAAGGPQETQYF. The CDR3 DNA follows: TGTGCCAGCAGTGACTCCGCGGCGGGAGGGCCCCAAGAGACCCAGTACTTC. The entire variable domain, with the rest obtained from reference TRBV25-1 and TRBJ2-5, is as follows: EADIYQTPRYLVIGTGKKITLECSQTMGHDKMYWYQQDPGMELHLIHYSYGVNSTEKGDLSSESTVSRIRTEHFPLTLESARPSHTSQYLCASSDSAAGGPQETQYFGPGTRLLVL.

This clonotype was found many times. This chain joins TRBV2 and TRBJ1-2; D not certain. The CDR3 is 14 residues long. The V gene lost 5 bases and the J gene lost 5 bases, with 15 bases spanning the gap. Germline lookup yields CDR1 SNHLY and CDR2 FYNNEI. CDR3 sequence (DNA): TGTGCCAGCAGTACCCCTCGGTCCGGGTATGGCTACACCTTC. Amino acid sequence: CASSTPRSGYGYTF.

The chain is built from TRBV4-1 and TRBJ2-5, with D perhaps assigned TRBD1 or TRBD2 (5 bases each). CDR1 and CDR2 from the germline V gene are MGHRA and YSYEKL. V was trimmed by 2 bases and J by 2 bases, leaving 12 bases between them. This CDR3 has 15 amino acids. This CDR3 reads CASSQIGTEQETQYF. The DNA of the CDR3 is TGCGCCAGCAGCCAAATTGGGACCGAGCAAGAGACCCAGTACTTC.

Many counts were recorded for this clonotype. This sequence joins TRBV27 and TRBJ1-2; weak D call: TRBD1 (5 bases). Germline V gene sequence: CDR1 MNHEY, CDR2 SMNVEV (reference sequence). The CDR3 is 15 amino acids. The V end lost 6 bases, the J end lost 2 bases, and 16 bases lay between the germline ends. DNA for the CDR3: TGTGCCAGCAGATCCTACAAGGGGCGGAACTATGGCTACACCTTC. Translating it yields CASRSYKGRNYGYTF.

This clonotype was observed a few times. One end of the junction fails to match germline, which may point to a read error. The chain couples TRBV19 to TRBJ1-5; the D is unclear. CDR1 LNHDA and CDR2 SQIVND come from the germline V gene (reference sequence). CDR3 length: 14 residues. The CDR3 here is CVSSIVPKNQPQHF. The DNA for the CDR3 is TGTGTCAGTAGTATAGTACCGAAGAATCAGCCCCAGCATTTT.

This clonotype has ten or more counts. The chain uses TRBV2 and TRBJ1-1; the D is unclear. Germline CDR1 and CDR2: SNHLY and FYNNEI. V was pared by 2 bases and J by 6 bases, with 13 bases between. CDR3 size: 14 residues. The CDR3 nucleotides are TGTGCCAGCAGTGAACGGGTGGGCTATCCTGAAGCTTTCTTT. Its protein product is CASSERVGYPEAFF.

The chain uses TRBV7-2 and TRBJ2-5; weak D call: TRBD1 (6 bases). Per the germline V gene, CDR1 is SGHTA and CDR2 is FQGNSA. The CDR3 length is 15 residues. V gave up 5 bases and J gave up 1 base, with 14 bases separating them. CDR3 loop: CASSRTGTLQETQYF. The CDR3 DNA is TGTGCCAGCAGCCGTACAGGGACACTCCAAGAGACCCAGTACTTC.

This clonotype came up many times. The chain recombines TRBV5-1 with TRBJ1-1; D is possibly TRBD1 (5 bases). The germline V gene encodes CDR1 SGHRS and CDR2 YFSETQ. This CDR3 comprises 14 residues. V lost 4 bases and J 7 bases, leaving 17 bases between the germline ends. The CDR3 region is CASSPEGVRGEAFF. CDR3 nucleotide sequence: TGCGCCAGCAGCCCGGAAGGGGTCCGCGGTGAAGCTTTCTTT.

This clonotype has only a few counts. The chain employs TRBV4-2 and TRBJ2-5; no reliable D call. CDR1 and CDR2 from the germline V gene are LGHNA and YNFKEQ. The CDR3 has 14 residues. With 2 bases removed from V and 2 bases from J, the gap between germline ends came to 9 bases. The CDR3 region is CASSQSGRQETQYF. CDR3 sequence (DNA): TGTGCCAGCAGCCAATCCGGACGTCAAGAGACCCAGTACTTC.

V and J are TRBV12-3 or TRBV12-4 and TRBJ1-1, with no clear D. This CDR3 contains 13 residues. Trimming took 7 bases from V and 7 from J, leaving 16 bases between them. The CDR3 loop reads CASTNLHPDEAFF. The CDR3 DNA is TGTGCCAGCACCAATCTTCACCCGGATGAAGCTTTCTTT.

This clonotype was found many times. Germline is not matched at one junction end, which may reflect a read error. This chain links TRBV2 with TRBJ2-4; TRBD2 matches at 9 bases. This CDR3 contains 15 residues. Per the germline V gene, CDR1 is SNHLY and CDR2 is FYNNEI. The CDR3 here is CASSEVAGGVDIKYF. Written as DNA, the CDR3 is TGTGCCAGCAGTGAAGTTGCGGGAGGGGTTGACATTAAGTACTTC.

As concerns this clonotype: It is likely a read error, because the conserved phenylalanine at the end of the CDR3 is missing. The limits of the CDR3 on the DNA are not certain, so only TCRdb's listed CDR3 is given. V gene TRBV7-8 combines with J gene TRBJ2-6. The CDR3 region is 16 residues in length, termini included. Germline lookup yields CDR1 SGHVS and CDR2 FQNEAQ. This CDR3 is CASSLRRLSGANVLTV.

This clonotype was picked up many times. The J gene is TRBJ2-3, the V gene TRBV6-4; D not certain. There are 10 residues in the CDR3. Per the germline V gene, CDR1 is MRHNA and CDR2 is SNTAGT. The V end was cut by 5 bases, the J end by 4 bases, with 1 base between. The CDR3 is CASSSDTQYF. The CDR3 DNA sequence: TGTGCCAGCAGTTCAGATACGCAGTATTTT.